This TCR beta chain appears in the sequencing data of a study of a mutant IDH1 vaccine in newly diagnosed glioma. Study in general: Patients began vaccination 4-6 weeks after radiotherapy alone, or with temozolomide cycles. Earlier care involved radiotherapy, temozolomide, or both, and the majority received both. Week 35 was safety follow-up visit V12; week 47 was end-of-study visit V13.

A note on this clone: Its antigen remains unidentified.

The CDR3 runs to 17 residues. Trimming at V came to 1 base and at J to 3 bases, leaving 7 bases not matched to a gene. Germline CDR1 reads MGHRA; CDR2 reads YSYEKL. The sample's time point: week 47, end of study. Each dose delivered 300 ug of mutant IDH1 20-mer peptide subcutaneously with imiquimod. Repertoires were generated with immunoSEQ multiplex PCR, while TCRdb's copy carries only in-frame clones and drops some. The sample has 75,000 to 95,000 clones, roughly nine tenths seen once; the top ten hold approximately 0.8%. The sample consisted of PBMCs, taken from a glioma patient whose treatment included an IDH1 peptide vaccine. This chain joins TRBV4-1 and TRBJ2-4; 9 nucleotides align to TRBD2. This sequence was found in a woman in her forties or fifties with glioma. The CDR3: CASSQGLAESYKNIQYF. The CDR3 bases are TGCGCCAGCAGCCAAGGACTAGCGGAATCCTACAAAAACATTCAGTACTTC.